Here is one T cell receptor (beta chain) with its context. Trimming cost V 2 bases and J 0 bases; bases outside gene matches: 8. CDR1 and CDR2 (germline): SGHTA, FQGTGA. CDR3 length: 17 amino acids. The entry originates in a study of blood T cell repertoires in COVID-19. Study background: Specimens from acute and convalescent COVID-19 originated in the United States, Italy and Spain. T cells, B-cell-depleted T cells, or PBMCs provided the cDNA or gDNA that served as material.

In the authors' methods: Amplified reference gene primers provided the basis for estimating nucleated cell counts. TCRdb's copy holds only in-frame clones and misses some; the assay was immunoSEQ multiplex PCR. D and trimming come from the DNA, and the V and J calls and clone size come from that table. In the table there are a few hundred thousand clones, approximately 82% of which are singletons. Sequenced: peripheral blood. The chain is built from TRBV7-3 and TRBJ2-3, with 7 bases lining up with TRBD2. The receptor was isolated from a man aged 25 to 40 who had recovered from COVID-19. CDR3 protein: CASSLWARRGSTDTQYF. CDR3 coding DNA: TGTGCCAGCAGCTTATGGGCGCGGCGGGGGAGCACAGATACGCAGTATTTT.